These 5 T cell receptor beta chains were sequenced from one sample in a study of T-cell reconstitution after alpha-beta-depleted transplantation in children. The authors prepared the TCRbeta library with unique molecular identifiers. TCRdb redid the calling of the PCR reads with MiXCR, one entry per CDR3 protein. The sample has fewer than 1 million distinct CDR3 sequences; roughly 15% are singletons. The sequences come from PBMCs, mostly from graft donor cells, collected 360 days after TCRalphabeta/CD19-depleted stem cell transplant. Source of these receptors: a male patient aged 10-17 years who had a stem cell transplant for acute lymphoblastic leukemia, so the T cells may come from the graft donor.

The rearrangement uses TRBV29-1 and TRBJ2-7; the match to TRBD2 covers 7 bases. The V gene's germline CDR1 is SQVTM and CDR2 ANQGSEA. This CDR3 contains 18 residues. Trimming cost V 4 bases and J 0 bases; bases outside gene matches: 18. CDR3 amino acids: CSVVGGGPTVVGSYEQYF. In DNA, the CDR3 is TGCAGCGTTGTGGGGGGGGGACCCACCGTCGTTGGCTCCTACGAGCAGTACTTC.

This clonotype came up many times. V gene TRBV20-1 combines with J gene TRBJ2-7; 15 bases align to TRBD2. The CDR3 has 17 residues. Germline V lookup: CDR1 DFQATT, CDR2 SNEGSKA (reference sequence). Trimming at V came to 1 base and at J to 6 bases, leaving 10 bases not matched to a gene. The CDR3 DNA reads as TGCAGTGCTAGAGTAGGACTAGCGGGAGGGCCTCGGTCCGAGCAGTACTTC. Its translation is CSARVGLAGGPRSEQYF.

The V call is TRBV12-3 or TRBV12-4, the J call TRBJ2-5; D unresolved. V was pared by 2 bases and J by 0 bases, with 7 bases between. This CDR3 spans 14 amino acids. CDR3 coding DNA: TGTGCCAGCAGTTTAAGGCCTAACCAAGAGACCCAGTACTTC. This encodes CASSLRPNQETQYF.

There are many counts of this clonotype. The rearrangement joins TRBV10-3 to TRBJ2-5, with no clear D. Per the germline V gene, CDR1 is ENHRY and CDR2 is SYGVKD. With 0 bases removed from V and 2 bases from J, the gap between germline ends came to 10 bases. This CDR3 is 15 amino acids long. This CDR3 is CAISESGQIQETQYF. The CDR3 bases are TGTGCCATCAGTGAGTCTGGGCAGATTCAAGAGACCCAGTACTTC.

This clonotype was recorded a few times. This sequence joins TRBV20-1 and TRBJ2-1; D unresolved. Germline-derived CDR1 and CDR2 are DFQATT and SNEGSKA (reference sequence). The CDR3 is 14 residues long. V was clipped by 6 bases and J by 0 bases, with 12 bases between them. The CDR3 loop reads CSAPDGTSYNEQFF. The CDR3 DNA follows: TGCAGTGCCCCGGACGGTACCTCCTACAATGAGCAGTTCTTC.